A selection of T cell receptor beta chains follows, all from one sample in a study of siplizumab effects on memory and regulatory T cells. Clones were read by immunoSEQ multiplex PCR, and TCRdb kept only the in-frame ones, dropping some. The sample carries under 140,000 clones, roughly 90% recorded once. Source material: CD4+ T cells sorted from blood. Every receptor here comes from a human donor in good health. Both conserved end residues are part of each CDR3. D genes are given only for firm matches. The size entry is marked missing in some rows and otherwise reads once, few, many or a size class.

>TRBJ1-4|.|15|.|TRBV7-8
CASNPGGGRGEKLFF
TGTGCCAGCAACCCCGGAGGGGGGCGGGGAGAAAAACTGTTTTTT
>TRBJ2-5|.|14|.|TRBV10-3
CAISERGRQETQYF
TGTGCCATCAGTGAACGGGGGAGGCAAGAGACCCAGTACTTC
>TRBJ1-3|.|15|few|TRBV11-2
CASSFDTGSGNTIYF
TGTGCCAGCAGCTTTGACACCGGCTCTGGAAACACCATATATTTT
>TRBJ1-2|.|13|.|TRBV6-1
CASSEQGISGYTF
TGTGCCAGCAGTGAACAGGGAATTAGTGGCTACACCTTC
>TRBJ2-7|TRBD1|18|.|TRBV7-6
CASSLRGQGATTSHEQYF
TGTGCCAGCAGCTTAAGGGGGCAGGGGGCTACAACTTCCCACGAGCAGTACTTC
>TRBJ1-2|.|13|.|TRBV6-5
CASRTIRSGGYTF
TGTGCCAGCAGAACTATCCGCAGCGGGGGCTACACCTTC
>TRBJ2-7|TRBD1|15|.|TRBV10-1
CASSEGTGGAEQQYF
TGCGCCAGCAGTGAAGGGACAGGGGGCGCTGAACAACAGTACTTC
>TRBJ1-5|.|14|once|TRBV2
CASSIQGPNQPQHF
TGTGCCAGCAGTATACAGGGACCAAATCAGCCCCAGCATTTT
>TRBJ1-1|.|15|.|TRBV5-1
CASSKDLWGDTEAFF
TGCGCCAGCAGCAAGGATCTCTGGGGCGACACTGAAGCTTTCTTT
>TRBJ1-2|.|13|.|TRBV10-1
CASSEFPNYGYTF
TGCGCCAGCAGTGAGTTTCCTAACTATGGCTACACCTTC
>TRBJ2-3|TRBD2|14|.|TRBV10-3
CAIRSGGAGDTQYF
TGTGCCATCAGAAGCGGGGGGGCCGGGGATACGCAGTATTTT
>TRBJ2-5|TRBD1|15|.|TRBV15
CATSSRQGAGETQYF
TGTGCCACCAGCTCTCGACAGGGGGCTGGTGAGACCCAGTACTTC
>TRBJ1-5|.|15|.|TRBV2
CASREGDSSNQPQHF
TGTGCCAGCAGGGAGGGGGACTCATCCAATCAGCCCCAGCATTTT
>TRBJ2-7|.|16|.|TRBV29-1
CSVEGFRGTLPYEQYF
TGCAGCGTTGAAGGCTTTCGGGGGACACTTCCCTACGAGCAGTACTTC
>TRBJ2-1|TRBD2|16|.|TRBV7-8
CASSLMGREPSNEQFF
TGTGCCAGCAGCTTAATGGGGCGGGAGCCCAGCAATGAGCAGTTCTTC
>TRBJ2-2|.|14|once|TRBV7-6
CASSLKGFPGELFF
TGTGCCAGCAGCTTAAAAGGGTTTCCCGGGGAGCTGTTTTTT
>TRBJ2-2|.|17|.|TRBV5-1
CASSLGTGLTNTGELFF
TGCGCCAGCAGCTTGGGCACGGGACTCACGAACACCGGGGAGCTGTTTTTT
>TRBJ2-5|.|17|.|TRBV4-1
CASSQDRAGVKQETQYF
TGCGCCAGCAGCCAAGATCGGGCAGGGGTAAAGCAGGAGACCCAGTACTTC
>TRBJ1-5|TRBD1|13|few|TRBV30
CAWSAQGNQPQHF
TGTGCCTGGAGTGCACAGGGGAATCAGCCCCAGCATTTT
>TRBJ2-7|TRBD1|13|.|TRBV5-1
CASSSDRVYEQYF
TGCGCCAGCAGCTCGGACAGGGTTTATGAGCAGTACTTC
>TRBJ2-3|TRBD2|16|.|TRBV7-9
CASSLSSSGGTDTQYF
TGTGCCAGCAGCTTAAGCTCTAGCGGGGGCACAGATACGCAGTATTTT
>TRBJ1-2|TRBD1|17|.|TRBV5-8
CASSLPGLVDRGYGYTF
TGTGCCAGCAGCTTACCCGGCCTTGTGGACAGGGGCTATGGCTACACCTTC
>TRBJ2-1|.|14|.|TRBV12-5
CASGLVKGYNEQFF
TGTGCTAGTGGTTTGGTAAAGGGCTACAATGAGCAGTTCTTC
>TRBJ2-7|TRBD2|16|.|TRBV5-1
CASSLGGTSGSYEQYF
TGCGCCAGCAGCTTGGGGGGGACTAGCGGGAGTTACGAGCAGTACTTC
>TRBJ2-7|.|14|.|TRBV2
CASSVTGTPYEQYF
TGTGCCAGCAGTGTAACAGGGACACCCTACGAGCAGTACTTC
>TRBJ2-7|.|15|.|TRBV19
CASSPAGHVFYEQYF
TGTGCCAGTAGTCCAGCAGGCCACGTCTTCTACGAGCAGTACTTC
>TRBJ2-5|.|14|.|TRBV6-1
CASSSLHGRETQYF
TGTGCCAGCAGTTCTTTACACGGACGAGAGACCCAGTACTTC
>TRBJ1-1|.|13|few|TRBV5-4
CAVGRGLDTEAFF
TGTGCCGTGGGCAGGGGCTTGGATACTGAAGCTTTCTTT
>TRBJ2-7|.|14|.|TRBV6-6
CASSTHRGYYEQYF
TGTGCCAGCAGTACCCACCGGGGGTACTACGAGCAGTACTTC
>TRBJ1-2|.|13|.|TRBV6-1
CASSEGFGRSYTF
TGTGCCAGCAGTGAAGGTTTTGGGAGATCATACACCTTC
>TRBJ1-5|.|15|.|TRBV18
CASSPPGGNNQPQHF
TGTGCCAGCTCACCACCAGGAGGGAACAATCAGCCCCAGCATTTT
>TRBJ1-2|.|11|.|TRBV29-1
CSVDSYASYTF
TGCAGCGTTGATTCTTACGCGAGCTACACCTTC
>TRBJ2-5|.|13|.|TRBV5-4
CASSLGREETQYF
TGTGCCAGCAGCTTAGGCAGGGAAGAGACCCAGTACTTC
>TRBJ1-2|.|13|.|TRBV5-6
CASSLAQEYGYTF
TGTGCCAGCAGCTTGGCCCAGGAGTATGGCTACACCTTC
>TRBJ2-7|.|14|.|TRBV2
CASSDGMQGGEQYF
TGTGCCAGCAGTGATGGTATGCAGGGGGGCGAGCAGTACTTC
>TRBJ1-1|.|12|.|TRBV14
CASSQGTPGAFF
TGTGCCAGCAGCCAAGGGACCCCGGGAGCTTTCTTT
>TRBJ2-1|TRBD2|13|.|TRBV11-2
CASTPTSANEQFF
TGTGCCAGCACCCCCACTAGCGCCAATGAGCAGTTCTTC
>TRBJ2-3|TRBD2|15|once|TRBV7-2
CASSLTSGGLDTQYF
TGTGCCAGCAGCTTAACGAGCGGGGGGTTAGATACGCAGTATTTT
>TRBJ2-7|.|11|.|TRBV20-1
CSARVSYEQYF
TGCAGTGCTAGAGTCAGCTACGAGCAGTACTTC
>TRBJ1-1|.|15|once|TRBV2
CASRSRQEVNTEAFF
TGTGCCAGCAGGTCCCGACAGGAGGTGAACACTGAAGCTTTCTTT
>TRBJ2-3|.|13|.|TRBV18
CASSGLGEDTQYF
TGTGCCAGCTCAGGTCTAGGGGAAGATACGCAGTATTTT
>TRBJ1-1|.|14|.|TRBV5-6
CASLRQGPNTEAFF
TGTGCCAGCCTCCGCCAGGGGCCGAACACTGAAGCTTTCTTT
>TRBJ1-2|.|16|.|TRBV11-2
CASSFNQGFSSGGYTF
TGTGCCAGCAGCTTTAACCAGGGGTTTAGCTCGGGTGGCTACACCTTC
>TRBJ1-2|.|14|.|TRBV19
CASSPPGTNYGYTF
TGTGCCAGTAGCCCCCCCGGAACTAACTATGGCTACACCTTC
>TRBJ1-1|.|13|.|TRBV12-5
CASGDLSNTEAFF
TGTGCTAGTGGGGACCTCTCCAACACTGAAGCTTTCTTT
>TRBJ1-3|.|15|.|TRBV19
CASSSRPFSGNTIYF
TGTGCCAGTAGTAGCCGACCGTTCTCTGGAAACACCATATATTTT
>TRBJ2-7|.|15|few|TRBV27
CASSSPGETVYEQYF
TGTGCCAGCAGTTCCCCGGGGGAAACCGTCTACGAGCAGTACTTC
>TRBJ1-1|.|15|.|TRBV2
CASGGAPGARSEAFF
TGTGCCAGCGGGGGGGCCCCAGGGGCGCGATCTGAAGCTTTCTTT
>TRBJ1-5|.|14|.|TRBV2
CASSTENSNQPQHF
TGTGCCAGCAGTACAGAGAATAGCAATCAGCCCCAGCATTTT
>TRBJ2-3|.|15|.|TRBV2
CASSEMRHSTDTQYF
TGTGCCAGCAGTGAAATGCGTCACAGCACAGATACGCAGTATTTT
>TRBJ2-5|.|13|.|TRBV7-9
CASSPMEGETQYF
TGTGCCAGCAGCCCTATGGAGGGAGAGACCCAGTACTTC
>TRBJ2-7|.|13|.|TRBV6-1
CASSVWGAYEQYF
TGTGCCAGCAGTGTTTGGGGGGCCTACGAGCAGTACTTC
>TRBJ2-1|.|13|.|TRBV10-1
CASRVDADNEQFF
TGCGCCAGCAGGGTGGACGCCGACAATGAGCAGTTCTTC
>TRBJ1-5|.|12|few|TRBV2
CASHAEDQPQHF
TGTGCCAGCCACGCAGAGGACCAGCCCCAGCATTTT
>TRBJ2-1|.|14|.|TRBV5-8
CASSFRGSYNEQFF
TGTGCCAGCAGCTTCAGGGGCTCCTACAATGAGCAGTTCTTC